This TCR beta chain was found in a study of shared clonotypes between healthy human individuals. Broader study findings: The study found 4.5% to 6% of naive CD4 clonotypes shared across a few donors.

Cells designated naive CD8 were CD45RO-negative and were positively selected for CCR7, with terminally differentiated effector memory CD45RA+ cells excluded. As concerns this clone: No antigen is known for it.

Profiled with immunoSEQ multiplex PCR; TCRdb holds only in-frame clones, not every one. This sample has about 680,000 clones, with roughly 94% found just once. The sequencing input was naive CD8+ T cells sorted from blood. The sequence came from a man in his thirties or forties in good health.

As DNA, the CDR3 is TGTGCCAGCAGTGAATTGGGTAGAGAAGCTTTCTTT. Its translation: CASSELGREAFF. The rearrangement links TRBV6-1 to TRBJ1-1; D gene ambiguous. The CDR3 consists of 12 residues. Germline V gives CDR1 MNHNS, CDR2 SASEGT. The V and J ends lost 2 bases and 8 bases respectively, with 9 bases between them.